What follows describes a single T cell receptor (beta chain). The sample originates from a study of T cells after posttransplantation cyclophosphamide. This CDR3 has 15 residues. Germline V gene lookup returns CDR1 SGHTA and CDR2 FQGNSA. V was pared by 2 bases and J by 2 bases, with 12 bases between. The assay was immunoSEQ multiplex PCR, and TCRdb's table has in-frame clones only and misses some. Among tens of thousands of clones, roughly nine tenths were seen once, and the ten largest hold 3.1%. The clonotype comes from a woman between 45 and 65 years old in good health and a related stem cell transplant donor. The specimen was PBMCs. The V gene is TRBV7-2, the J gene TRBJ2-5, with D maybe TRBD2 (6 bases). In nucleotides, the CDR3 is TGTGCCAGCAGCTTAAGTGGGGGGAGGCAAGAGACCCAGTACTTC. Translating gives CASSLSGGRQETQYF. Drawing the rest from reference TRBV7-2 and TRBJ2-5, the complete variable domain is GAGVSQSPSNKVTEKGKDVELRCDPISGHTALYWYRQSLGQGLEFLIYFQGNSAPDKSGLPSDRFSAERTGGSVSTLTIQRTQQEDSAVYLCASSLSGGRQETQYFGPGTRLLVL.